A single sample is the source of the 20 T cell receptor beta chains below, sequenced in a study of T cells in Graves' hyperthyroidism and ophthalmopathy. TCR beta CDR3 regions were amplified from RNA transcripts. First-round RT-PCR targeting the TCR CDR3 was performed with the HTBI primer set. TCRdb analysed the multiplex PCR reads with MiXCR anew, one entry per CDR3 protein. The sample includes about 360,000 distinct CDR3 sequences, approximately 15% of them seen just once. The sequenced material came from blood. These receptors originate from a woman between 18 and 29 years old with Graves' hyperthyroidism that later progressed to Graves' ophthalmopathy.

In its sample, this clonotype was seen a few times. The chain is built from TRBV15 and TRBJ2-7; D not certain. The germline gives CDR1 LNHNV, CDR2 YYDKDF (reference sequence). This CDR3 spans 15 amino acids. The germline V and J ends were trimmed by 3 bases and 1 base, with 13 bases remaining between them. CDR3 loop: CATSSGPSGSYEQYF. CDR3 bases: TGTGCCACCAGCAGTGGACCTTCGGGTTCCTACGAGCAGTACTTC.

Note on this clonotype: The junction departs from the called germline gene at one end, perhaps through a read error. The chain carries TRBV7-2 and TRBJ2-7; perhaps D is TRBD1 or TRBD2 (7 bases each). This CDR3 spans 16 amino acids. Germline V lookup: CDR1 SGHTA, CDR2 FQGNSA. DNA for the CDR3: TGCGCCAGCAGCCATAGTCCGGGACTATCAGGGGGGGAGCAGTACTTC. Translation gives CASSHSPGLSGGEQYF.

With regard to this clonotype: A much larger clonotype is one base distant, so this may be a read error. J is TRBJ2-7 and V is TRBV28; D perhaps matches TRBD1 (6 bases). CDR1 and CDR2 (germline): MDHEN, SYDVKM. The CDR3 extends over 13 amino acids. CDR3 bases: TGTGCCAGCAGAGGGGGAGAGACCTACGGGCAGTACTTC. Translated: CASRGGETYGQYF.

Many counts were recorded for this clonotype. V is TRBV5-1 and J is TRBJ1-2; D may be TRBD1 (5 bases). V was clipped by 0 bases and J by 8 bases, with 17 bases between them. The CDR3 sequence is 15 residues long. The germline V gene encodes CDR1 SGHRS and CDR2 YFSETQ. The CDR3 spells CASSLERQGIYGYTF. The CDR3 DNA reads as TGCGCCAGCAGCTTGGAGCGGCAGGGTATTTACGGCTACACCTTC.

This clonotype has ten or more counts. The rearrangement uses TRBV28 and TRBJ2-4, with D maybe TRBD2 (5 bases). There are 13 residues in the CDR3. Between the trimmed V and J ends, which lost 6 bases and 3 bases, there was a span of 9 bases. CDR1 is MDHEN, CDR2 SYDVKM, per germline. CDR3 region: CASRGEGKNIQYF. As DNA, the CDR3 is TGTGCCAGCAGGGGCGAGGGCAAAAACATTCAGTACTTC.

This clonotype showed up many times. The gene calls are TRBV20-1 and TRBJ2-7; 12 bases align to TRBD2. Germline V gene data show CDR1 as DFQATT and CDR2 as SNEGSKA (reference sequence). The ends lost 6 bases at V and 4 bases at J; junction bases unmatched: 7. This CDR3 is built from 14 residues. CDR3: CSAPLAGGWYEQYF. CDR3 coding DNA: TGCAGTGCCCCCCTAGCGGGAGGGTGGTACGAGCAGTACTTC.

The sample holds many counts of this clonotype. The chain combines TRBV2 with TRBJ1-2; 11 positions agree with TRBD1. After removal of 7 bases from V and 11 bases from J, the junction contained 6 bases not matched to a gene. In germline, CDR1 is SNHLY, CDR2 FYNNEI. The CDR3 has 12 residues. The CDR3 here is CASTGGQGGYTF. CDR3 coding DNA: TGTGCCAGCACCGGGGGACAGGGGGGTTACACCTTC.

V is TRBV9 and J is TRBJ1-1; D may be TRBD1 (5 bases). Germline V gene sequence: CDR1 SGDLS, CDR2 YYNGEE. The CDR3 has 14 residues. Trimming stripped 0 bases from V and 5 bases from J, with 11 bases between. The CDR3 DNA reads TGTGCCAGCAGCGTAGCTTTGGGGGAGACTGAAGCTTTCTTT. Translating gives CASSVALGETEAFF.

There are a few counts of this clonotype. The chain has TRBV9 and TRBJ1-4; the D gene is possibly TRBD1 (6 bases). V was cut by 0 bases and J by 2 bases, with 14 bases left in between. This CDR3 has 17 amino acids. Germline V lookup: CDR1 SGDLS, CDR2 YYNGEE. In DNA, the CDR3 is TGTGCCAGCAGCGTAGACGACGGGGGCCGGACTAATGAAAAACTGTTTTTT. Translated: CASSVDDGGRTNEKLFF.

J is TRBJ1-4 and V is TRBV4-2, with D tentatively TRBD1 (5 bases). V dropped 0 bases and J dropped 7 bases, with 15 bases sitting between them. Germline V CDR1 and CDR2: LGHNA, YNFKEQ. CDR3 length: 16 residues. The CDR3 nucleotides read TGTGCCAGCAGCCAAGATAGGAGGGGAGCTACTGAAAAACTGTTTTTT. Residues: CASSQDRRGATEKLFF.

In its sample, this clonotype was seen a few times. This rearrangement joins TRBV19 to TRBJ1-5; D is perhaps TRBD1 (6 bases). CDR1 LNHDA and CDR2 SQIVND come from the germline V gene (reference sequence). Trimming removed 2 bases from V and 2 bases from J, with 13 bases in between. The CDR3 has 16 residues. The CDR3 DNA sequence: TGTGCCAGTAGTATATCCCACAGGGAGGGCAATCAGCCCCAGCATTTT. This translates into CASSISHREGNQPQHF.

This clonotype was seen at least ten times. The gene calls are TRBV29-1 and TRBJ1-6; 7 positions match TRBD1. This CDR3 region has 13 residues. Germline V gene lookup returns CDR1 SQVTM and CDR2 ANQGSEA. V lost 5 bases, J lost 3 bases, and 1 base stayed unmatched. In DNA form, the CDR3 reads TGCAGCGTTAGGGACAGCTATAATTCACCCCTCCACTTT. It yields the protein CSVRDSYNSPLHF.

This clonotype has ten or more counts. CDR3 sequence: CASSQDTSGSYEQYF. CDR3 in DNA: TGTGCCAGCAGCCAAGATACTAGCGGGAGTTACGAGCAGTACTTC. This chain links TRBV3-1 with TRBJ2-7; 11 nucleotides align to TRBD2. Germline V gene lookup returns CDR1 LGHDT and CDR2 YNNKEL (reference sequence). This CDR3 has 15 residues. V lost 0 bases to trimming and J lost 4 bases; unmatched junction nucleotides: 2.

This clonotype was counted many times. The rearrangement uses TRBV29-1 and TRBJ2-3; possible D gene TRBD2, 7 bases. CDR1 and CDR2 (germline): SQVTM, ANQGSEA. Between the trimmed V and J ends, which lost 4 bases and 4 bases, there was a span of 15 bases. This CDR3 contains 14 residues. CDR3 loop: CSVVLAGAADTQYF. CDR3 in DNA: TGCAGCGTTGTACTCGCGGGGGCAGCAGATACGCAGTATTTT.

The chain couples TRBV19 to TRBJ1-3, with 7 bases fitting TRBD1. J lost 3 bases, V lost 4 bases, and 9 bases had no gene match. There are 16 residues in the CDR3. Germline loops: CDR1 LNHDA, CDR2 SQIVND (reference sequence). The CDR3 DNA reads as TGTGCCAGTAGTACCGCCCGACAGGGAAATGGAAACACCATATATTTT. Amino acids: CASSTARQGNGNTIYF.

This clonotype was detected only a few times. V usage is TRBV6-2 or TRBV6-3 and J usage is TRBJ2-2; 7 nucleotides align to TRBD2. V gave up 2 bases and J gave up 16 bases; unmatched junction bases: 10. CDR3 length equals 13 residues. Germline V lookup: CDR1 MNHEY, CDR2 SVGEGT. In DNA form, the CDR3 reads TGTGCCAGCAGTTACGTCGGGACCAGCGGGACGTTTTTT. It is translated as CASSYVGTSGTFF.

The rearrangement uses TRBV12-3 or TRBV12-4 and TRBJ2-1; D may be TRBD1 (6 bases). The CDR3 is 15 residues long. The V end lost 6 bases, the J end lost 4 bases, and 16 bases lay between the germline ends. The CDR3 region is CASSSGQGRYNEQFF. CDR3 coding DNA: TGTGCCAGCAGCTCGGGGCAGGGGCGATACAATGAGCAGTTCTTC.

Ten or more counts support this clonotype. The V and J genes are TRBV6-1 and TRBJ1-1; D ambiguous. CDR3 size: 14 residues. Germline V lookup: CDR1 MNHNS, CDR2 SASEGT. With 1 base removed from V and 6 bases from J, the gap between germline ends came to 12 bases. The CDR3 bases are TGTGCCAGCAGTGAAGGCGGCCTGAGGGCTGAAGCTTTCTTT. Translation: CASSEGGLRAEAFF.

This clonotype appeared a few times. The chain recombines TRBV12-3 or TRBV12-4 with TRBJ2-3, with TRBD2 as a possible D gene (6 bases). The V gene lost 4 bases and the J gene lost 7 bases, with 18 bases spanning the gap. The CDR3 has 15 amino acids. The CDR3 region has the DNA TGTGCCAGCAGTTCAAACCGGGACTTAATTTATACGCAGTATTTT. It yields the protein CASSSNRDLIYTQYF.

This clonotype was seen many times. The J gene is TRBJ2-7, the V gene TRBV29-1; D perhaps matches TRBD2 (5 bases). Trimming removed 4 bases at V and 7 bases at J, with 29 bases between. This CDR3 comprises 17 residues. Germline V gene sequence: CDR1 SQVTM, CDR2 ANQGSEA. The CDR3 is CSVVVLSDGGLSGEQYF. In DNA form, the CDR3 reads TGCAGCGTTGTTGTTTTATCGGACGGAGGTCTGTCTGGGGAGCAGTACTTC.